What follows are 11 T cell receptor beta chains derived from one specimen sequenced in a study of T cells in Graves' hyperthyroidism and ophthalmopathy. TCR beta CDR3 regions were amplified from RNA. The TCR CDR3 first-round RT-PCR relied on the HTBI primer set. TCRdb reanalysed the multiplex PCR reads using MiXCR and keeps one entry per CDR3 protein. Found here are about 290,000 distinct CDR3 sequences, approximately 15% of them singletons; the top ten hold approximately 7.9%. Sequences were obtained from blood. The receptors stem from a woman aged 40 to 50 with Graves' hyperthyroidism.

The CDR3 DNA sequence: TGTGCCAGTAGTTCGAACAGGGGGACTGAAGCTTTCTTT. Protein product: CASSSNRGTEAFF. The V gene is TRBV19, the J gene TRBJ1-1; the match to TRBD1 covers 8 bases. The germline V gene has CDR1 LNHDA and CDR2 SQIVND (reference sequence). The length of the CDR3 is 13 residues. After removal of 5 bases from V and 5 bases from J, the junction contained 4 bases not matched to a gene.

CDR3 region: CATRDMTSGTTDTQYF. The DNA of the CDR3 is TGTGCCACCAGGGACATGACTAGCGGGACCACAGATACGCAGTATTTT. The V call is TRBV15, the J call TRBJ2-3; 11 positions match TRBD2. With 6 bases clipped from V and 2 bases from J, the junction kept 7 bases outside the gene matches. Germline lookup yields CDR1 LNHNV and CDR2 YYDKDF (reference sequence). CDR3 size: 16 residues.

This clonotype was counted at least ten times. The rearrangement uses TRBV25-1 and TRBJ1-2, with no clear D. V lost 2 bases and J 7 bases, leaving 11 bases between the germline ends. The germline V gene has CDR1 MGHDK and CDR2 SYGVNS. The CDR3 runs to 13 residues. CDR3 loop: CASSEQHGRGYTF. CDR3 coding DNA: TGTGCCAGCAGTGAACAGCACGGGCGTGGCTACACCTTC.

Points on this clonotype: The germline gene is not matched at one end of the junction; a read error may be the cause. The chain is built from TRBV20-1 and TRBJ2-1, with 13 nucleotides matching TRBD2. The CDR3 is made up of 16 amino acids. Germline CDR1 DFQATT, CDR2 SNEGSKA (reference sequence). This CDR3 reads CNARGPGLAGFDEQFF. The CDR3 DNA reads as TGCAATGCTAGGGGCCCGGGACTAGCGGGATTCGATGAGCAGTTCTTC.

Comments on this clonotype: A clone one base away is much larger, so this may be a read error. Here the CDR3 reads CASSDLGRQFF. DNA for the CDR3: TGTGCCAGCAGTGACCTCGGGAGGCAGTTCTTC. The rearrangement links TRBV2 to TRBJ2-1, with D maybe TRBD2 (6 bases). Germline CDR1 reads SNHLY; CDR2 reads FYNNEI. The length of the CDR3 is 11 residues. V was trimmed by 3 bases and J by 12 bases, leaving 9 bases between them.

In its sample, this clonotype was seen many times. This chain links TRBV6-1 with TRBJ2-3, with a tentative D call TRBD1 (5 bases). Germline V gene lookup returns CDR1 MNHNS and CDR2 SASEGT. The CDR3 extends over 16 amino acids. With 1 base removed from V and 2 bases from J, the gap between germline ends came to 13 bases. The CDR3: CASSEEADSFTDTQYF. The CDR3 DNA follows: TGTGCCAGCAGTGAAGAGGCCGACAGTTTCACAGATACGCAGTATTTT.

This clonotype showed up just a few times. The genes are TRBV10-3 and TRBJ2-3; 9 bases align to TRBD1. The CDR3 extends over 16 amino acids. CDR1 and CDR2 (germline): ENHRY, SYGVKD. J was trimmed by 1 base and V by 6 bases; bases with no gene match: 8. CDR3 nucleotide sequence: TGTGCCATCAGGGAAGACAGGGGGGTTGGCACAGATACGCAGTATTTT. This sequence encodes CAIREDRGVGTDTQYF.

This clonotype was found many times. This sequence joins TRBV12-3 or TRBV12-4 and TRBJ2-3; D call uncertain. V was pared by 1 base and J by 4 bases, with 12 bases between. The CDR3 length is 15 residues. As DNA, the CDR3 is TGTGCCAGCAGTTTAGTGGTTGTGGCTTCAGATACGCAGTATTTT. It encodes CASSLVVVASDTQYF.

For the CDR3, the DNA is TGTGCCAGCGCGACCGGGACTAGCGGGAGTGAGACCCAGTACTTC. Translation gives CASATGTSGSETQYF. The V and J genes are TRBV28 and TRBJ2-5; 14 nucleotides agree with TRBD2. V lost 8 bases to trimming and J lost 5 bases; unmatched junction nucleotides: 7. The CDR3 consists of 15 residues. Looked up from germline, CDR1 is MDHEN and CDR2 is SYDVKM. Based on the CDR3 plus reference TRBV28 and TRBJ2-5, the full variable domain is DVKVTQSSRYLVKRTGEKVFLECVQDMDHENMFWYRQDPGLGLRLIYFSYDVKMKEKGDIPEGYSVSREKKERFSLILESASTNQTSMYLCASATGTSGSETQYFGPGTRLLVL.

Many counts were recorded for this clonotype. This chain connects TRBV28 to TRBJ1-1; D might be TRBD1 (5 bases). Germline-derived CDR1 and CDR2 are MDHEN and SYDVKM. Trimming pared 5 bases from V and 10 bases from J, leaving 11 bases between. This CDR3 region has 11 residues. The CDR3 sequence: CASSDRGGAFF. CDR3 bases: TGTGCCAGCAGTGACCGGGGGGGAGCTTTCTTT.

This clonotype occurred many times. The V call is TRBV20-1, the J call TRBJ2-1, with a tentative D call TRBD2 (6 bases). Germline CDR1 reads DFQATT; CDR2 reads SNEGSKA (reference sequence). V lost 7 bases and J lost 5, with 21 bases in between. CDR3 length equals 15 residues. This chain's CDR3 is CSVPAGTQGHNEQFF. The CDR3 DNA reads as TGCAGTGTCCCGGCGGGGACCCAGGGCCACAATGAGCAGTTCTTC.